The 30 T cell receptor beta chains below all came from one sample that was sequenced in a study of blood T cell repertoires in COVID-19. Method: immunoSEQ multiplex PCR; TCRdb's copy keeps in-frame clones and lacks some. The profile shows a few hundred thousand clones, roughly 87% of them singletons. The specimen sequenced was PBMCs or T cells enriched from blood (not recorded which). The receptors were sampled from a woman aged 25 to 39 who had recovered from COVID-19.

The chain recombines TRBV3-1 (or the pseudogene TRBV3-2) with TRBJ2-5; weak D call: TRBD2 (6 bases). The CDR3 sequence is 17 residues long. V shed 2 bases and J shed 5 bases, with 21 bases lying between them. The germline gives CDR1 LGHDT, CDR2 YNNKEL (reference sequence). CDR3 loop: CASSQFFWAGRSETQYF. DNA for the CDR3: TGTGCCAGCAGCCAATTTTTCTGGGCAGGGAGGTCGGAGACCCAGTACTTC.

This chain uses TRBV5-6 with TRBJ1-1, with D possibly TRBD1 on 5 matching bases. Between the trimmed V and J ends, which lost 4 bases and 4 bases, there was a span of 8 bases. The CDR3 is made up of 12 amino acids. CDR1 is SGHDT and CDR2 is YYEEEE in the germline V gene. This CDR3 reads CASSPQGTEAFF. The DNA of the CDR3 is TGTGCCAGCAGCCCTCAGGGCACTGAAGCTTTCTTT.

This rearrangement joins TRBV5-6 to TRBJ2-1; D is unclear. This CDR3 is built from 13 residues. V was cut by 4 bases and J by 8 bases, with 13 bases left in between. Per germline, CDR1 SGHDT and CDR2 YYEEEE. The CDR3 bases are TGTGCCAGCAGCCCTCTAAGCCTGGATGAGCAGTTCTTC. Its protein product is CASSPLSLDEQFF.

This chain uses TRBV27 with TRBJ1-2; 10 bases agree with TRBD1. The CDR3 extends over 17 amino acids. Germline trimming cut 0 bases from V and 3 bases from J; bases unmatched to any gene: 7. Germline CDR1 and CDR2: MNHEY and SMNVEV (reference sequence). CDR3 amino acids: CASSLSGQGSEYYGYTF. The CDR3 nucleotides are TGTGCCAGCAGTTTATCGGGACAGGGGAGTGAGTACTATGGCTACACCTTC.

The CDR3 loop reads CASSSVGGLEEDTQYF. In DNA form, the CDR3 reads TGTGCCAGCAGCTCCGTGGGGGGATTGGAGGAAGATACGCAGTATTTT. This rearrangement joins TRBV11-1 to TRBJ2-3, with D tentatively TRBD2 (6 bases). The ends were cut back, 4 bases at V and 5 bases at J, with 19 bases in the middle. The CDR3 runs 16 residues. Per germline, CDR1 SGHAT and CDR2 FQDESV (reference sequence).

CDR3 bases: TGTGCCAGCAGGGCCGGGACAGAGGGTTATCAGCCCCAGCATTTT. It encodes CASRAGTEGYQPQHF. V gene TRBV6-6 combines with J gene TRBJ1-5, with 7 bases matching TRBD1. Germline loops: CDR1 MNHNY, CDR2 SVGAGI (reference sequence). CDR3 length equals 15 residues. V trimming: 6 bases; J trimming: 5 bases; junction bases outside the gene matches: 10.

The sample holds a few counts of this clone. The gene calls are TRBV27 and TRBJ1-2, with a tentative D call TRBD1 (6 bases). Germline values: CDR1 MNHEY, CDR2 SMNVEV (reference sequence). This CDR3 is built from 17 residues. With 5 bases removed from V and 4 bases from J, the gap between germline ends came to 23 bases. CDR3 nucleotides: TGTGCCAGCAGTCTTTCACCCTTCCCGACAGGCAGCTATGGCTACACCTTC. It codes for CASSLSPFPTGSYGYTF.

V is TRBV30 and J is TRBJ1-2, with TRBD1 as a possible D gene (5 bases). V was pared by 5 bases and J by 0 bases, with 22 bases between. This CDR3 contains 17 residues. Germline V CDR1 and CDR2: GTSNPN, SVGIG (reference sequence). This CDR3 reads CAWLGGSHSVPNYGYTF. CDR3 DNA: TGTGCCTGGCTGGGGGGGTCGCATTCTGTACCTAACTATGGCTACACCTTC.

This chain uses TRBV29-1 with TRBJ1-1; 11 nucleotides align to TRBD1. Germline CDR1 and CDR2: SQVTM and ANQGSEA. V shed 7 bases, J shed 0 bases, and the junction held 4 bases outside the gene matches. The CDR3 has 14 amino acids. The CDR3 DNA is TGCAGCGCCGGACAGGGGGCCCTGAACACTGAAGCTTTCTTT. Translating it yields CSAGQGALNTEAFF.

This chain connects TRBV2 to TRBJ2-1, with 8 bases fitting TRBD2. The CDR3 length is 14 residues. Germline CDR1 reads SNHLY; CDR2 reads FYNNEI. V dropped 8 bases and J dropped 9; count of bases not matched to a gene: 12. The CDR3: CASRSGRAGGEQFF. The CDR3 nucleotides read TGTGCCAGCCGATCGGGCAGGGCGGGAGGTGAGCAGTTCTTC. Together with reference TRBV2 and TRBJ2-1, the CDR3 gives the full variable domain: EPEVTQTPSHQVTQMGQEVILRCVPISNHLYFYWYRQILGQKVEFLVSFYNNEISEKSEIFDDQFSVERPDGSNFTLKIRSTKLEDSAMYFCASRSGRAGGEQFFGPGTRLTVL.

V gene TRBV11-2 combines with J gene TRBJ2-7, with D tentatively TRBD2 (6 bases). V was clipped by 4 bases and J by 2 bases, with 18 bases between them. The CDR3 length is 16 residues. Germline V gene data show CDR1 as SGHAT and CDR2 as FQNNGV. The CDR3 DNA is TGTGCCAGCAGCTCTGGGCGCGGAGGGGAGACCTACGAGCAGTACTTC. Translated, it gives CASSSGRGGETYEQYF.

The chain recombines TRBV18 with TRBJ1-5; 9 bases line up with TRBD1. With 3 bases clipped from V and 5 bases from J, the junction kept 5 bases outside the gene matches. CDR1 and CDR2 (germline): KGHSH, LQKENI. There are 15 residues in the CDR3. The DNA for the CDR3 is TGTGCCAGCTCACCGGCTACAGGGGGCGATCAGCCCCAGCATTTT. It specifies CASSPATGGDQPQHF.

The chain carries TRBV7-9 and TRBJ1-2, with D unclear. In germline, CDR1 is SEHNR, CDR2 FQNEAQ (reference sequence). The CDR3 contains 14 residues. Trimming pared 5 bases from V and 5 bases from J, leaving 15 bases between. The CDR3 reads CASSPDGNIYGYTF. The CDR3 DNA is TGTGCCAGCAGCCCGGACGGGAATATTTATGGCTACACCTTC. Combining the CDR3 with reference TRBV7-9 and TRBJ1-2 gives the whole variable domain DTGVSQNPRHKITKRGQNVTFRCDPISEHNRLYWYRQTLGQGPEFLTYFQNEAQLEKSRLLSDRFSAERPKGSFSTLEIQRTEQGDSAMYLCASSPDGNIYGYTFGSGTRLTVV.

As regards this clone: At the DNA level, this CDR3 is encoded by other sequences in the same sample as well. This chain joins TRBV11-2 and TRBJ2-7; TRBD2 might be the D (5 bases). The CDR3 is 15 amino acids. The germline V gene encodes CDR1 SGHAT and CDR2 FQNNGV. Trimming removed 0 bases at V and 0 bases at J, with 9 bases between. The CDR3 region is CASSLETGSSYEQYF. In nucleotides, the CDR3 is TGTGCCAGCAGCTTAGAAACGGGGAGCTCCTACGAGCAGTACTTC.

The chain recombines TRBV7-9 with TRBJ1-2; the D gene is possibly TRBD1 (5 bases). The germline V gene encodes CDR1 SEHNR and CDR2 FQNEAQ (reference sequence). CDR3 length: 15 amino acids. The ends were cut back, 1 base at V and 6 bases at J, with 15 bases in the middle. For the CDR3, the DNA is TGTGCCAGCAGCTTAGGGCAGGGCCCCCTTAATGGCTACACCTTC. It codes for CASSLGQGPLNGYTF.

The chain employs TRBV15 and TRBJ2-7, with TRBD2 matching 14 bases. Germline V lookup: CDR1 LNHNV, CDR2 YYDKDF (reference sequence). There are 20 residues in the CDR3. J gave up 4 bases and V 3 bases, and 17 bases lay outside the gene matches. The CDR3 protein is CATSSTQTGLAGGSRYEQYF. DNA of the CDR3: TGTGCCACCAGCAGCACTCAAACCGGACTAGCGGGAGGTAGTCGGTACGAGCAGTACTTC.

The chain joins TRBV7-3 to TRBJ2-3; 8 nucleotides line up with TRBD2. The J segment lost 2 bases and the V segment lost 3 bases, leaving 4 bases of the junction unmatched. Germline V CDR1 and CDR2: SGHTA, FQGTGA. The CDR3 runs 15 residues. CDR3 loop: CASSLDGGATDTQYF. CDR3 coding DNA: TGTGCCAGCAGCTTGGACGGGGGGGCCACAGATACGCAGTATTTT.

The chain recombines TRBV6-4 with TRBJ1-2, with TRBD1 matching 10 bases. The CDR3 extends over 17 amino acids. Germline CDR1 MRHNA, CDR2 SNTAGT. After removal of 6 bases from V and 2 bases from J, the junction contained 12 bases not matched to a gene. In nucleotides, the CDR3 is TGTGCCAGCAGACCTACCGGGACAGGGGCAATCAACTATGGCTACACCTTC. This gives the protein CASRPTGTGAINYGYTF.

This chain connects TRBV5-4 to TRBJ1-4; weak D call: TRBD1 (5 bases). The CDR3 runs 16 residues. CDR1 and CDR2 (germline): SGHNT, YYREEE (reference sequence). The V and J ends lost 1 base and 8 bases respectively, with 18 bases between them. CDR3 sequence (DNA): TGTGCCAGCAGCTTGATGCTTGCGGGGGAGGAGGAAAAACTGTTTTTT. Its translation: CASSLMLAGEEEKLFF.

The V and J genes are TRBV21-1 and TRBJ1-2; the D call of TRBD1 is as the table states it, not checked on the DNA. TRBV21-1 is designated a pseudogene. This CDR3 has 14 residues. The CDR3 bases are TGTGCCAGCAGCAAATTGGCAGATAACTATGGCTACACCTTC. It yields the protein CASSKLADNYGYTF.

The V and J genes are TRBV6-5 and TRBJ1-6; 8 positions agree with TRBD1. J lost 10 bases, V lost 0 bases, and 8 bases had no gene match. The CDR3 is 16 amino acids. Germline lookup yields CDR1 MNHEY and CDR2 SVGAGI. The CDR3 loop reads CASSYSPGQGGSPLHF. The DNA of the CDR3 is TGTGCCAGCAGTTACTCGCCAGGACAGGGTGGGTCACCCCTCCACTTT.

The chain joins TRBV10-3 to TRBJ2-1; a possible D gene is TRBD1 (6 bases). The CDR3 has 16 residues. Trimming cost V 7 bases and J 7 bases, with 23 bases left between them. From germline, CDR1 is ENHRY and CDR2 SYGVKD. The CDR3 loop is CAITRGNPGALNEQFF. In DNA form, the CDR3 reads TGTGCCATCACCCGGGGAAACCCAGGGGCACTGAATGAGCAGTTCTTC.

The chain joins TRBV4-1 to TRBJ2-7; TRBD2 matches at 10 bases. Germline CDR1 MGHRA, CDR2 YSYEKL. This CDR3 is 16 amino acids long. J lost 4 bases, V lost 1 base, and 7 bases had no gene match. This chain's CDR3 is CASSQAVLAGEYEQYF. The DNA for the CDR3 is TGCGCCAGCAGCCAAGCCGTTCTAGCGGGAGAGTACGAGCAGTACTTC.

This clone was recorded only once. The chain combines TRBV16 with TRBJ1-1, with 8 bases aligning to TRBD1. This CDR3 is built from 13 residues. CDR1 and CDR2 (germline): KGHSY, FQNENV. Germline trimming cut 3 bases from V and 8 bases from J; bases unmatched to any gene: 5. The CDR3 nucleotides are TGTGCCAGCAGCCAGAACTGGGACAGGGAAGCTTTCTTT. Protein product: CASSQNWDREAFF.

The CDR3 loop reads CASSPGLAPDTQYF. CDR3 in DNA: TGTGCCAGCAGCCCCGGGTTGGCCCCGGATACGCAGTATTTT. This chain joins TRBV5-5 and TRBJ2-3; D unresolved. CDR3 length: 14 residues. V shed 4 bases and J shed 6 bases, with 15 bases lying between them. Germline CDR1 is SGHKS and CDR2 is YYEKEE (reference sequence).

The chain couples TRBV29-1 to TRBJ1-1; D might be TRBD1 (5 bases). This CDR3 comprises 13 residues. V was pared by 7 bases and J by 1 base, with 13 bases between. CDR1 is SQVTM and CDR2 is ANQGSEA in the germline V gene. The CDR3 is CSASQTENTEAFF. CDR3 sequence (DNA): TGCAGCGCCTCCCAGACAGAGAACACTGAAGCTTTCTTT.

The CDR3 region is CASSREPPNTIYF. The DNA of the CDR3 is TGCGCCAGCAGTAGAGAACCACCAAACACCATATATTTT. The rearrangement links TRBV5-1 to TRBJ1-3; D is ambiguous. The length of the CDR3 is 13 residues. Deletions cut 5 bases from V and 6 bases from J, with 12 bases between. Germline CDR1 SGHRS, CDR2 YFSETQ.

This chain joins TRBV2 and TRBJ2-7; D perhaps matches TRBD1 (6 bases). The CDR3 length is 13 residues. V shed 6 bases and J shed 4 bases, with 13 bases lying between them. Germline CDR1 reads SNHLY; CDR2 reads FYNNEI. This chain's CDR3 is CASSIGQPYEQYF. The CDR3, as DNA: TGTGCCAGCAGCATAGGACAGCCGTACGAGCAGTACTTC.

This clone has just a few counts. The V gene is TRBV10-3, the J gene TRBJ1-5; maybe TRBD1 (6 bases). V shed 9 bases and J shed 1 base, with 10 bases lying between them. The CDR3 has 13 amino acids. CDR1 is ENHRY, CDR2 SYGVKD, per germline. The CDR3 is CAIQGESNQPQHF. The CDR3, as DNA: TGTGCCATACAGGGTGAAAGCAATCAGCCCCAGCATTTT.

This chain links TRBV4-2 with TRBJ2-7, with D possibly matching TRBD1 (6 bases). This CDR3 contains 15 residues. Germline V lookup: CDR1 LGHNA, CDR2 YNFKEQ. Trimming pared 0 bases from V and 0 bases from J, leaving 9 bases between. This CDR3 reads CASSQDGGTSYEQYF. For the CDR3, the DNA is TGTGCCAGCAGCCAAGATGGGGGCACCTCCTACGAGCAGTACTTC.